These 32 T cell receptor beta chains were sequenced from one sample in a study of blood T cell repertoires in COVID-19 (dated by TCRdb to 2019 to 2021). The library relied on the immunoSEQ multiplex PCR assay. TCRdb retrieved this table from immuneACCESS and kept in-frame rearrangements only. Not all clones are present; in checked studies, unresolved V genes account for under half, and no reason is known for the remainder. Here the sample has approximately 200,000 clones; around 84% occur a single time. The ten largest clones capture 18% of the sample. Specimen: PBMCs or T cells enriched from blood (not recorded which). These receptors were collected from a middle-aged man who had recovered from COVID-19.

J is TRBJ2-5 and V is TRBV21-1; TRBD2, the table's D call, was not compared with the DNA. TRBV21-1 is a listed pseudogene. The CDR3 spans 19 residues. The CDR3 is CASSKGGGVGVPVQETQYF. Here the CDR3 DNA reads TGTGCCAGCAGCAAAGGGGGAGGTGTGGGTGTACCGGTCCAAGAGACCCAGTACTTC.

J is TRBJ2-3 and V is TRBV6-2 or TRBV6-3; D perhaps matches TRBD2 (5 bases). The CDR3 loop spans 16 amino acids. Germline V gives CDR1 MNHEY, CDR2 SVGEGT. V gave up 4 bases and J gave up 1 base, with 15 bases separating them. The CDR3 DNA sequence: TGTGCCAGCAGTTTCCGTGAGCGGAAGGGCACAGATACGCAGTATTTT. This sequence encodes CASSFRERKGTDTQYF.

This clone was seen a handful of times. V and J are TRBV18 and TRBJ1-1, with D possibly TRBD1 on 6 matching bases. From germline, CDR1 is KGHSH and CDR2 LQKENI. Trimming shortened V by 3 bases and J by 3 bases, and 14 bases separated the two germline ends. This CDR3 is built from 15 residues. The CDR3 sequence: CASSPGGAKDTEAFF. DNA for the CDR3: TGTGCCAGCTCACCGGGGGGGGCGAAGGACACTGAAGCTTTCTTT.

The chain uses TRBV19 and TRBJ1-6; the D is unclear. The CDR3 extends over 15 amino acids. Germline lookup yields CDR1 LNHDA and CDR2 SQIVND (reference sequence). V lost 3 bases and J lost 5, with 11 bases in between. The DNA of the CDR3 is TGTGCCAGTAGTATTCGAGGAGGTGATAATTCACCCCTCCACTTT. Its translation is CASSIRGGDNSPLHF.

This clone was seen a few times. This sequence joins TRBV28 and TRBJ2-2; 8 nucleotides agree with TRBD1. J lost 13 bases, V lost 5 bases, and 12 bases had no gene match. This CDR3 region has 14 residues. Germline lookup yields CDR1 MDHEN and CDR2 SYDVKM. CDR3 loop: CASSPRDRGGGLFF. In DNA form, the CDR3 reads TGTGCCAGCAGTCCAAGAGACAGGGGTGGTGGGCTGTTTTTT.

J is TRBJ2-5 and V is TRBV14, with D tentatively TRBD2 (5 bases). This CDR3 comprises 13 residues. Trimming took 3 bases from V and 5 from J, leaving 10 bases between them. Germline-derived CDR1 and CDR2 are SGHDN and FVKESK. As DNA, the CDR3 is TGTGCCAGCAGCCAGCGGGTGAGGGAGACCCAGTACTTC. This gives the protein CASSQRVRETQYF.

The chain combines TRBV28 with TRBJ1-6; TRBD1 agrees at 9 bases. Germline lookup yields CDR1 MDHEN and CDR2 SYDVKM. Trimming cost V 6 bases and J 8 bases; bases outside gene matches: 8. The length of the CDR3 is 15 residues. DNA of the CDR3: TGTGCCAGCAGGCGGACAGGGGCATGGCATTCACCCCTCCACTTT. Protein sequence: CASRRTGAWHSPLHF. Based on the CDR3 plus reference TRBV28 and TRBJ1-6, the full variable domain is DVKVTQSSRYLVKRTGEKVFLECVQDMDHENMFWYRQDPGLGLRLIYFSYDVKMKEKGDIPEGYSVSREKKERFSLILESASTNQTSMYLCASRRTGAWHSPLHFGNGTRLTVT.

The J gene is TRBJ2-3, the V gene TRBV7-3; weak D call: TRBD1 (6 bases). Germline lookup yields CDR1 SGHTA and CDR2 FQGTGA. CDR3 size: 12 residues. V lost 5 bases to trimming and J lost 4 bases, with 7 bases between them. CDR3 region: CASSRQADTQYF. CDR3 DNA: TGTGCCAGCAGCCGACAGGCAGATACGCAGTATTTT.

V is TRBV9 and J is TRBJ1-2; weak D call: TRBD1 (5 bases). Trimming cost V 4 bases and J 4 bases, with 14 bases left between them. CDR3 length: 14 residues. Germline values: CDR1 SGDLS, CDR2 YYNGEE. As DNA, the CDR3 is TGTGCCAGCAGCCCACAAAGACAGAGCTATGGCTACACCTTC. Its protein is CASSPQRQSYGYTF.

The rearrangement links TRBV27 to TRBJ1-5, with D hard to call. Trimming left V 4 bases short and J 5 bases short, with 9 bases between. CDR3 length: 13 amino acids. Germline V lookup: CDR1 MNHEY, CDR2 SMNVEV (reference sequence). Written as DNA, the CDR3 is TGTGCCAGCAGTTCGGTCAACTATCAGCCCCAGCATTTT. Translated, it gives CASSSVNYQPQHF.

The chain is built from TRBV18 and TRBJ1-4, with D unclear. Germline CDR1 reads KGHSH; CDR2 reads LQKENI. The length of the CDR3 is 16 residues. V dropped 3 bases and J dropped 6 bases, with 17 bases sitting between them. CDR3 DNA sequence: TGTGCCAGCTCACCGGCGACTTTGGCTTTAGATGAAAAACTGTTTTTT. This sequence encodes CASSPATLALDEKLFF.

This clone has a single count. V gene TRBV19 combines with J gene TRBJ2-7, with a tentative D call TRBD1 (6 bases). With 8 bases removed from V and 3 bases from J, the gap between germline ends came to 14 bases. From germline, CDR1 is LNHDA and CDR2 SQIVND (reference sequence). The CDR3 is 13 residues long. This chain's CDR3 is CASSPGGHYEQYF. The CDR3 DNA sequence: TGTGCCAGTTCTCCTGGGGGCCACTACGAGCAGTACTTC.

V usage is TRBV7-3 and J usage is TRBJ1-2; the match to TRBD1 covers 8 bases. The CDR3 has 14 amino acids. V lost 4 bases, J lost 6 bases, and 7 bases stayed unmatched. The germline CDR1 and CDR2 sequences are SGHTA and FQGTGA. The CDR3 loop reads CASSSALQGDGYTF. CDR3 DNA sequence: TGTGCCAGCAGCTCCGCGCTACAGGGGGATGGCTACACCTTC.

The chain carries TRBV30 and TRBJ2-1, with D possibly matching TRBD2 (5 bases). CDR3 length: 12 residues. V was trimmed by 2 bases and J by 7 bases, leaving 9 bases between them. Germline V gene data show CDR1 as GTSNPN and CDR2 as SVGIG (reference sequence). The CDR3 sequence is CAWSWGANEQFF. The CDR3 DNA sequence: TGTGCCTGGAGTTGGGGAGCTAATGAGCAGTTCTTC.

This clone was detected only a few times. The V call is TRBV5-1, the J call TRBJ2-7; possibly TRBD1 for D (6 bases). V was shortened by 3 bases and J by 2 bases, with 6 bases between the two germline ends. Germline V lookup: CDR1 SGHRS, CDR2 YFSETQ. The length of the CDR3 is 12 residues. The CDR3 DNA reads TGCGCCAGCAGCTGGGACACCTACGAGCAGTACTTC. Residues: CASSWDTYEQYF.

This sequence joins TRBV5-1 and TRBJ1-4, with 8 bases that match TRBD1. CDR3 length equals 17 residues. CDR1 is SGHRS, CDR2 YFSETQ, per germline. With V trimmed by 0 bases and J by 8 bases, 12 bases remained unmatched. The CDR3 sequence: CASSLGTGSQPGEKLFF. CDR3 nucleotides: TGCGCCAGCAGCTTGGGGACAGGGAGTCAACCCGGGGAAAAACTGTTTTTT.

DNA for the CDR3: TGTGCCAGTAGCAAAGGGACTAGCGGGACTACGGTGAACACCGGGGAGCTGTTTTTT. This encodes CASSKGTSGTTVNTGELFF. V is TRBV19 and J is TRBJ2-2, with 13 bases that match TRBD2. V trimming: 6 bases; J trimming: 1 base; junction bases outside the gene matches: 11. The CDR3 contains 19 residues. Germline V CDR1 and CDR2: LNHDA, SQIVND (reference sequence).

The chain couples TRBV7-8 to TRBJ2-2; TRBD1 matches 10 bases. The CDR3 contains 19 residues. The germline CDR1 and CDR2 sequences are SGHVS and FQNEAQ. The ends lost 1 base at V and 2 bases at J; junction bases unmatched: 10. CDR3 loop: CASSLVGTGVKPNTGELFF. In DNA form, the CDR3 reads TGTGCCAGCAGCTTAGTCGGGACAGGGGTTAAACCTAACACCGGGGAGCTGTTTTTT.

The gene calls are TRBV3-1 (or the pseudogene TRBV3-2) and TRBJ2-3; 9 bases line up with TRBD2. The CDR3 has 15 amino acids. Germline lookup yields CDR1 LGHDT and CDR2 YNNKEL (reference sequence). The V and J ends lost 3 bases and 3 bases, in that order; junction bases with no gene match: 4. The CDR3 DNA follows: TGTGCCAGCAGCCAGCAAGCGGGAGGAACAGATACGCAGTATTTT. It codes for CASSQQAGGTDTQYF.

DNA of the CDR3: TGTGCCTGGAAACAGGGATGGAATAATTCACCCCTCCACTTT. This encodes CAWKQGWNNSPLHF. The genes are TRBV30 and TRBJ1-6; maybe TRBD1 (6 bases). The CDR3 runs 14 residues. CDR1 and CDR2 (germline): GTSNPN, SVGIG (reference sequence). V dropped 4 bases and J dropped 5 bases, with 12 bases sitting between them. The variable domain in full, completed from reference TRBV30 and TRBJ1-6, reads SQTIHQWPATLVQPVGSPLSLECTVEGTSNPNLYWYRQAAGRGLQLLFYSVGIGQISSEVPQNLSASRPQDRQFILSSKKLLLSDSGFYLCAWKQGWNNSPLHFGNGTRLTVT.

This clone came up a few times. V gene TRBV4-1 combines with J gene TRBJ2-7; 8 nucleotides align to TRBD2. The V and J ends lost 1 base and 9 bases, in that order; junction bases with no gene match: 17. The germline CDR1 and CDR2 sequences are MGHRA and YSYEKL. The CDR3 consists of 17 residues. The CDR3 here is CASSQVSSGSEVDVQYF. The CDR3 region has the DNA TGCGCCAGCAGCCAAGTATCCAGCGGGAGTGAAGTGGACGTGCAGTACTTC.

This clone came up once. CDR3 in DNA: TGTGCCAGCTCACCGTTTTTATTAGCGGGAGCAGATACGCAGTATTTT. This translates into CASSPFLLAGADTQYF. The V gene is TRBV18, the J gene TRBJ2-3; 9 bases match TRBD2. CDR1 is KGHSH, CDR2 LQKENI, per germline. J gave up 4 bases and V 3 bases, and 8 bases lay outside the gene matches. The CDR3 extends over 16 amino acids. Full variable domain (outside the CDR3, taken from reference TRBV18 and TRBJ2-3): NAGVMQNPRHLVRRRGQEARLRCSPMKGHSHVYWYRQLPEEGLKFMVYLQKENIIDESGMPKERFSAEFPKEGPSILRIQQVVRGDSAAYFCASSPFLLAGADTQYFGPGTRLTVL.

The CDR3 here is CASSPTSGGPYEQYF. CDR3 DNA sequence: TGTGCCAGCAGCCCGACTAGCGGAGGTCCCTACGAGCAGTACTTC. This sequence joins TRBV11-2 and TRBJ2-7; 9 nucleotides line up with TRBD2. The germline V gene encodes CDR1 SGHAT and CDR2 FQNNGV. The V segment lost 5 bases and the J segment 2 bases; nucleotides outside the gene matches: 7. The CDR3 is 15 residues long.

CDR3 sequence: CASSQERLTQETQYF. Written as DNA, the CDR3 is TGTGCCAGCAGCCAAGAGAGACTAACTCAAGAGACCCAGTACTTC. The chain combines TRBV3-1 (or the pseudogene TRBV3-2) with TRBJ2-5; D might be TRBD2 (5 bases). Deletions cut 0 bases from V and 2 bases from J, with 10 bases between. The germline gives CDR1 LGHDT, CDR2 YNNKEL (reference sequence). The CDR3 is 15 residues long.

The chain employs TRBV10-2 and TRBJ2-7; weak D call: TRBD1 (6 bases). Trimming took 8 bases from V and 2 from J, leaving 13 bases between them. This CDR3 contains 13 residues. Germline V gives CDR1 WSHSY, CDR2 SAAADI. This CDR3 reads CASALRGPYEQYF. The CDR3 nucleotides read TGCGCCAGCGCTCTCAGGGGCCCCTACGAGCAGTACTTC.

This rearrangement joins TRBV28 to TRBJ2-1, with 14 bases matching TRBD2. The CDR3 is 16 amino acids. V trimming: 6 bases; J trimming: 12 bases; junction bases outside the gene matches: 13. The germline gives CDR1 MDHEN, CDR2 SYDVKM. The CDR3 region has the DNA TGTGCCAGCAGGCGTCCCGGGACTAGCGGGAGTCACTGGCAGTTCTTC. This translates into CASRRPGTSGSHWQFF.

CDR3 residues: CASSFSGGRWNTGELFF. The DNA of the CDR3 is TGTGCCAGCAGCTTCTCGGGGGGCCGTTGGAACACCGGGGAGCTGTTTTTT. The chain recombines TRBV7-3 with TRBJ2-2, with a tentative D call TRBD2 (7 bases). V lost 3 bases to trimming and J lost 1 base, with 15 bases between them. The CDR3 spans 17 residues. Germline V lookup: CDR1 SGHTA, CDR2 FQGTGA.

The V gene is TRBV2, the J gene TRBJ1-5; the match to TRBD1 covers 7 bases. Per germline, CDR1 SNHLY and CDR2 FYNNEI. The CDR3 totals 19 residues. V was clipped by 5 bases and J by 0 bases; unmatched bases: 16. The CDR3 DNA reads TGTGCCAGCAGTAGGGGGCCAGGGGTCGGTACATATAGCAATCAGCCCCAGCATTTT. Its translation: CASSRGPGVGTYSNQPQHF.

The chain uses TRBV3-1 (or the pseudogene TRBV3-2) and TRBJ2-7; 8 nucleotides match TRBD1. The CDR3 length is 16 residues. The V gene end was trimmed by 3 bases and the J gene end by 6 bases; junction bases not matched to a gene: 13. Germline CDR1 is LGHDT and CDR2 is YNNKEL (reference sequence). In nucleotides, the CDR3 is TGTGCCAGCAGCCATCAGGGGGCTCGGCAACATGGCGAGCAGTACTTC. Amino acids: CASSHQGARQHGEQYF.

The chain uses TRBV27 and TRBJ2-1; 11 bases map to TRBD2. The CDR3 has 18 amino acids. V was pared by 1 base and J by 9 bases, with 14 bases of the junction left unmatched. Germline V CDR1 and CDR2: MNHEY, SMNVEV (reference sequence). The CDR3 sequence is CASSLYLSIAGGHREQFF. The CDR3 DNA sequence: TGTGCCAGCAGTTTATACTTGTCAATAGCGGGAGGGCATCGTGAGCAGTTCTTC.

V and J are TRBV7-9 and TRBJ1-2; TRBD1 might be the D (6 bases). The V end lost 0 bases, the J end lost 2 bases, and 7 bases lay between the germline ends. The CDR3 is 14 amino acids. Germline-derived CDR1 and CDR2 are SEHNR and FQNEAQ (reference sequence). CDR3 coding DNA: TGTGCCAGCAGCTTAGCGGGACACAACTATGGCTACACCTTC. Protein: CASSLAGHNYGYTF.

The chain is built from TRBV5-1 and TRBJ2-5; no firm D call. Germline V gene sequence: CDR1 SGHRS, CDR2 YFSETQ. Trimming pared 5 bases from V and 1 base from J, leaving 6 bases between. This CDR3 has 12 amino acids. The CDR3 sequence: CASSSTQETQYF. The DNA of the CDR3 is TGCGCCAGCAGTTCTACCCAAGAGACCCAGTACTTC. Filled out from reference TRBV5-1 and TRBJ2-5, the complete variable domain reads KAGVTQTPRYLIKTRGQQVTLSCSPISGHRSVSWYQQTPGQGLQFLFEYFSETQRNKGNFPGRFSGRQFSNSRSEMNVSTLELGDSALYLCASSSTQETQYFGPGTRLLVL.